This passage covers 29 T cell receptor beta chains from one sample sequenced in a study of CD8+ T cells in alopecia areata. Extraction of RNA preceded its reverse transcription into cDNA, which served as the sequencing template. Using immunoSEQ multiplex PCR, the repertoire was profiled, and TCRdb retains in-frame clones only, with some absent. The sample carries some 120,000 clones, approximately 54% recorded once. Specified treatment: oral pan-JAK inhibitor, 5-10 mg twice daily. The sample consisted of CD8+ T cells sorted from blood, taken at week 24, from a patient treated with tofacitinib. The receptors stem from a human donor with alopecia areata.

The chain employs TRBV27 and TRBJ1-1; D gene uncertain. Germline CDR1 MNHEY, CDR2 SMNVEV (reference sequence). This CDR3 contains 13 residues. Trimming cost V 3 bases and J 1 base, with 6 bases left between them. The CDR3 DNA sequence: TGTGCCAGCAGTTTTTACAAGAACACTGAAGCTTTCTTT. This codes for CASSFYKNTEAFF.

The DNA for the CDR3 is TGTGCCAGCCCTTGGCAAGGGCAGAATAATTCACCCCTCCACTTT. Protein product: CASPWQGQNNSPLHF. The rearrangement uses TRBV6-6 and TRBJ1-6; D is unclear. The CDR3 spans 15 residues. The V end was cut by 8 bases, the J end by 5 bases, with 16 bases between. The germline V gene encodes CDR1 MNHNY and CDR2 SVGAGI (reference sequence).

This clone was observed a single time. This chain connects TRBV5-6 to TRBJ1-1, with 9 bases fitting TRBD1. The CDR3 loop spans 12 amino acids. The V and J ends lost 3 bases and 6 bases, in that order; junction bases with no gene match: 0. Germline CDR1 SGHDT, CDR2 YYEEEE. CDR3 coding DNA: TGTGCCAGCAGCTGGACAGGGGCTGAAGCTTTCTTT. It yields the protein CASSWTGAEAFF.

V usage is TRBV7-3 and J usage is TRBJ2-3, with D perhaps matching TRBD1 or TRBD2 (6 bases each). Germline V lookup: CDR1 SGHTA, CDR2 FQGTGA. This CDR3 comprises 15 residues. V shed 5 bases and J shed 3 bases, with 15 bases lying between them. In DNA form, the CDR3 reads TGTGCCAGCAGCCTGGGACAAGGGAGGACAGATACGCAGTATTTT. This gives the protein CASSLGQGRTDTQYF.

This clone was counted between two and nine times. The chain uses TRBV4-1 and TRBJ1-6; the D is unclear. Germline lookup yields CDR1 MGHRA and CDR2 YSYEKL. This CDR3 is 15 amino acids long. V lost 0 bases to trimming and J lost 10 bases, with 13 bases between them. The CDR3 region is CASSQEKGLGSPLHF. CDR3 coding DNA: TGCGCCAGCAGCCAAGAAAAGGGATTGGGCTCACCCCTCCACTTT.

This clone was recorded a few times. The chain is built from TRBV13 and TRBJ1-2, with 9 bases fitting TRBD1. With V trimmed by 5 bases and J by 4 bases, 2 bases remained unmatched. The CDR3 sequence is 13 residues long. In germline, CDR1 is PRHDT, CDR2 FYEKMQ (reference sequence). The CDR3 nucleotides read TGTGCCAGCAGCGCGGACAGGGGCTATGGCTACACCTTC. As protein: CASSADRGYGYTF. The variable domain in full, with the rest retrieved from reference TRBV13 and TRBJ1-2, is AAGVIQSPRHLIKEKRETATLKCYPIPRHDTVYWYQQGPGQDPQFLISFYEKMQSDKGSIPDRFSAQQFSDYHSELNMSSLELGDSALYFCASSADRGYGYTFGSGTRLTVV.

The genes are TRBV9 and TRBJ2-1; 8 nucleotides line up with TRBD2. CDR3 length equals 20 residues. CDR1 is SGDLS and CDR2 is YYNGEE in the germline V gene. V was clipped by 4 bases and J by 0 bases; unmatched bases: 18. CDR3 coding DNA: TGTGCCAGCAGCACCAGTAGCGGGGAGGCTGAACCGAGCTCCTACAATGAGCAGTTCTTC. Residues: CASSTSSGEAEPSSYNEQFF.

Only a few counts were recorded for this clone. The chain links TRBV6-5 to TRBJ1-5; a weak D match, TRBD1 (6 bases). The germline V gene has CDR1 MNHEY and CDR2 SVGAGI. V was trimmed by 2 bases and J by 2 bases, leaving 10 bases between them. The CDR3 runs to 15 residues. CDR3 bases: TGTGCCAGCAGTTACGGGGGCTCTGGCAATCAGCCCCAGCATTTT. Encoded protein: CASSYGGSGNQPQHF.

The chain carries TRBV13 and TRBJ2-7; 8 bases fit TRBD1. Looked up from germline, CDR1 is PRHDT and CDR2 is FYEKMQ (reference sequence). After removal of 3 bases from V and 2 bases from J, the junction contained 3 bases not matched to a gene. This CDR3 is 14 amino acids long. This chain's CDR3 is CASSLTGDPYEQYF. The DNA for the CDR3 is TGTGCCAGCAGCTTGACAGGGGACCCCTACGAGCAGTACTTC.

The V gene is TRBV7-2, the J gene TRBJ2-1, with TRBD2 identical over 13 bases. Germline CDR1 reads SGHTA; CDR2 reads FQGNSA. The CDR3 length is 13 residues. The ends lost 10 bases at V and 7 bases at J; junction bases unmatched: 4. The CDR3 region has the DNA TGTGCCAACCGACTAGCGGGAGGAAATGAGCAGTTCTTC. Encoded protein: CANRLAGGNEQFF.

The rearrangement joins TRBV9 to TRBJ1-1, with D maybe TRBD1 (5 bases). V lost 4 bases and J lost 7, with 17 bases in between. Germline CDR1 and CDR2: SGDLS and YYNGEE. The CDR3 runs 14 residues. In nucleotides, the CDR3 is TGTGCCAGCAGCCCCCCGGTGGGACGCGGTGAAGCTTTCTTT. Amino acid sequence: CASSPPVGRGEAFF.

The sample holds a few counts of this clone. The chain links TRBV4-1 to TRBJ1-1, with D perhaps matching TRBD1 (6 bases). Trimming shortened V by 4 bases and J by 5 bases, and 14 bases separated the two germline ends. CDR3 length: 14 amino acids. Germline V gene sequence: CDR1 MGHRA, CDR2 YSYEKL. CDR3 sequence (DNA): TGCGCCAGCAGCCCAACACAGGGTCCTACTGAAGCTTTCTTT. Translated, it gives CASSPTQGPTEAFF.

There are a few counts of this clone. The chain is built from TRBV27 and TRBJ2-1, with D unclear. With 6 bases removed from V and 8 bases from J, the gap between germline ends came to 14 bases. The CDR3 consists of 13 residues. Germline V gene data show CDR1 as MNHEY and CDR2 as SMNVEV (reference sequence). CDR3 loop: CASSPVGLDEQFF. The CDR3 DNA is TGTGCCAGCAGCCCAGTAGGTTTGGATGAGCAGTTCTTC.

This clone was seen a single time. The J gene is TRBJ2-3, the V gene TRBV12-5; D is uncertain. This CDR3 contains 12 residues. Germline V gene lookup returns CDR1 LGHNT and CDR2 FRNRAP. Trimming pared 6 bases from V and 0 bases from J, leaving 4 bases between. The CDR3: CASGYSTDTQYF. In nucleotides, the CDR3 is TGTGCTAGTGGCTACAGCACAGATACGCAGTATTTT.

V is TRBV7-2 and J is TRBJ2-3; D remains unclear. The CDR3 covers 14 residues. Between the trimmed V and J ends, which lost 2 bases and 1 base, there was a span of 7 bases. Germline V CDR1 and CDR2: SGHTA, FQGNSA. This CDR3 reads CASSLRQRTDTQYF. CDR3 bases: TGTGCCAGCAGCTTACGTCAGCGCACAGATACGCAGTATTTT.

This chain links TRBV30 with TRBJ1-1; D gene unclear. From germline, CDR1 is GTSNPN and CDR2 SVGIG (reference sequence). CDR3 length equals 11 residues. V was pared by 0 bases and J by 8 bases, with 7 bases between. The CDR3 DNA follows: TGTGCCTGGAGTGTGTCGGGAGAAGCTTTCTTT. Residues: CAWSVSGEAFF.

This chain joins TRBV4-1 and TRBJ1-4; no definite D call. CDR1 is MGHRA, CDR2 YSYEKL, per germline. Trimming stripped 1 base from V and 7 bases from J, with 1 base between. The CDR3 loop spans 11 amino acids. Here the CDR3 DNA reads TGCGCCAGCAGCCAAGGTGAAAAACTGTTTTTT. This encodes CASSQGEKLFF.

The J gene is TRBJ1-2, the V gene TRBV4-1, with 9 bases aligning to TRBD1. CDR1 and CDR2 from the germline V gene are MGHRA and YSYEKL. V lost 4 bases to trimming and J lost 3 bases; unmatched junction nucleotides: 6. The CDR3 has 15 residues. CDR3 residues: CASSRGQGQDYGYTF. The CDR3 bases are TGCGCCAGCAGCCGGGGACAGGGCCAAGACTATGGCTACACCTTC.

This clone was detected only a few times. The genes are TRBV27 and TRBJ2-1, with unresolved D. Germline CDR1 is MNHEY and CDR2 is SMNVEV (reference sequence). V dropped 6 bases and J dropped 2 bases, with 2 bases sitting between them. There are 11 residues in the CDR3. The CDR3 region has the DNA TGTGCCAGCAGGACCTACAATGAGCAGTTCTTC. It encodes CASRTYNEQFF.

Comments on this clone: The same CDR3 can be traced to other DNA sequences in this sample. Here the CDR3 DNA reads TGTGCCTGGAGTGTAGGCAATGAGCAGTTCTTC. Its translation is CAWSVGNEQFF. This sequence joins TRBV30 and TRBJ2-1; no definite D call. The CDR3 consists of 11 residues. Germline CDR1 reads GTSNPN; CDR2 reads SVGIG (reference sequence). V gave up 0 bases and J gave up 6 bases, with 3 bases separating them.

This clone was detected a few times. The gene calls are TRBV27 and TRBJ2-5; TRBD2 matches at 9 bases. Germline V gives CDR1 MNHEY, CDR2 SMNVEV (reference sequence). Trimming cost V 2 bases and J 1 base; bases outside gene matches: 5. This CDR3 comprises 16 residues. CDR3 loop: CASSLGGLAFQETQYF. The CDR3 bases are TGTGCCAGCAGTTTAGGGGGACTAGCATTCCAAGAGACCCAGTACTTC.

The CDR3 protein is CASSLEEGRVANEQFF. The CDR3 bases are TGTGCCAGCAGCTTAGAGGAGGGGAGAGTTGCCAATGAGCAGTTCTTC. The J gene is TRBJ2-1, the V gene TRBV13, with D tentatively TRBD2 (6 bases). This CDR3 is 16 amino acids long. Germline values: CDR1 PRHDT, CDR2 FYEKMQ (reference sequence). The V gene lost 1 base and the J gene lost 6 bases, with 16 bases spanning the gap.

This clone was seen only a few times. The J gene is TRBJ2-5, the V gene TRBV21-1; the table names TRBD1, a call not compared with the DNA. TRBV21-1 is recorded as a pseudogene. The CDR3 runs to 14 residues. This chain's CDR3 is CASSPRDRQETQYF. CDR3 nucleotides: TGTGCCAGCAGCCCTCGGGACAGGCAAGAGACCCAGTACTTC.

This rearrangement joins TRBV23-1 to TRBJ1-5; D is possibly TRBD1 (5 bases). TRBV23-1 is given ORF status, its function remaining uncertain. V lost 3 bases and J 1 base, leaving 10 bases between the germline ends. The CDR3 totals 15 residues. CDR3 protein: CASSQGGNSNQPQHF. The CDR3 DNA reads TGCGCCAGCAGTCAGGGGGGGAACAGCAATCAGCCCCAGCATTTT.

A single count supports this clone. The chain combines TRBV5-6 with TRBJ1-4; D is possibly TRBD1 (6 bases). CDR3 length: 15 amino acids. Trimming stripped 0 bases from V and 7 bases from J, with 13 bases between. CDR1 and CDR2 from the germline V gene are SGHDT and YYEEEE. The CDR3 loop is CASSLAGEESEKLFF. CDR3 coding DNA: TGTGCCAGCAGCTTGGCAGGGGAGGAGTCTGAAAAACTGTTTTTT. The complete variable domain, with remaining parts taken from reference TRBV5-6 and TRBJ1-4, reads DAGVTQSPTHLIKTRGQQVTLRCSPKSGHDTVSWYQQALGQGPQFIFQYYEEEERQRGNFPDRFSGHQFPNYSSELNVNALLLGDSALYLCASSLAGEESEKLFFGSGTQLSVL.

V gene TRBV11-2 combines with J gene TRBJ1-6; D is possibly TRBD1 (6 bases). Per germline, CDR1 SGHAT and CDR2 FQNNGV. With 5 bases removed from V and 8 bases from J, the gap between germline ends came to 16 bases. The length of the CDR3 is 15 residues. The CDR3: CASSPGAAGDSPLHF. The CDR3 DNA follows: TGTGCCAGCAGCCCGGGGGCAGCGGGGGATTCACCCCTCCACTTT.

CDR3 protein: CASSYTGGGTEAFF. The CDR3 DNA reads as TGTGCCAGCAGCTACACAGGGGGCGGGACTGAAGCTTTCTTT. The chain links TRBV7-9 to TRBJ1-1, with 9 bases fitting TRBD1. The CDR3 contains 14 residues. Germline CDR1 and CDR2: SEHNR and FQNEAQ (reference sequence). Trimming at V came to 4 bases and at J to 5 bases, leaving 5 bases not matched to a gene.

The V and J genes are TRBV27 and TRBJ2-3; D unclear. The length of the CDR3 is 13 residues. V lost 6 bases and J lost 6, with 13 bases in between. The germline V gene has CDR1 MNHEY and CDR2 SMNVEV (reference sequence). The CDR3 DNA sequence: TGTGCCAGCAGCAACGGCACACCGGATACGCAGTATTTT. It translates to CASSNGTPDTQYF.

This chain joins TRBV29-1 and TRBJ2-3, with D possibly being TRBD2 (6 bases). Germline assignment: CDR1 SQVTM and CDR2 ANQGSEA. V dropped 4 bases and J dropped 4 bases, with 18 bases sitting between them. The CDR3 sequence is 15 residues long. The CDR3 sequence: CSVVDATGGADTQYF. The DNA for the CDR3 is TGCAGCGTTGTCGATGCAACAGGAGGGGCAGATACGCAGTATTTT.